This TCR beta chain was sequenced during a study of blood T cell repertoires in COVID-19 (dated by TCRdb to the early 2020s). With respect to the entire study: Samples from collaborators originated in the United States, Italy and Spain and spanned both the acute and convalescent phases of COVID-19. The material from the prospective study consisted of cDNA or gDNA derived from T cells, B-cell-depleted T cells, or PBMCs. The dataset comprised deeply sampled blood TCRbeta repertoires from subjects exposed to, actively infected with, or recovered from COVID-19. The repertoires were made available in a free public database intended to serve as a resource for research on the immune response to SARS-CoV-2. Samples were obtained from the ongoing ImmuneRACE study (first 160 participants) and from about 1,300 subjects provided by 6 global collaborators. The sample metadata nearly always contained a de-identified subject ID, COVID-19 status, age in years and sex. Where available, HLA class I and class II types were obtained from metadata supplied by the sample provider rather than from assay-based typing. What the authors observed across the whole study: How much clinical and demographic metadata was included differed by source and by participant, and the metadata was provided uncurated.

One collaborating source in Seattle enrolled patients while the patients were actively infected and followed the patients over time throughout the course of disease. Whole blood was collected in K2EDTA tubes by collaborating institutions according to the institutions' own protocols. For TCRbeta analysis, collaborator samples were shipped as frozen whole blood, as isolated PBMCs, or as DNA extracted from either sample type. This clone was counted once. The clone's antigen remains unknown. No base qualities exist here, and no much larger clone lies one base off it. The CDR3 has 15 amino acids, counting the end cysteine and phenylalanine. Only the CDR3 portion is preserved as DNA: 45 bases, with reading frame beginning at the first base. CDR1 is given as MGHRA and CDR2 as YSYEKL, both from the germline V gene. V is cut by 0 bases and J by 0 bases, and the space between the germline ends is 9 bases. TCRbeta CDR3 regions were amplified from genomic DNA by means of the immunoSEQ Assay, a bias-controlled multiplex PCR. The published analysis was carried out like this. Nucleated cell counts per sample were estimated from amplification of reference gene primers within the assay. To quantify the absolute abundance of each unique TCRbeta CDR3 rearrangement, sequence reads were collapsed and filtered. Productive Simpson clonality was computed per sample as the square root of Simpson's diversity index over productive rearrangements. TCRdb carries this immuneACCESS record with in-frame sequences only. Its versions omit some clonotypes, under half of them owing to an unresolved V gene in the studies checked, with the rest unexplained. V, J and clone size reflect that table, while D and trimming were determined from the DNA. The sample has under 550,000 clones on record, around nine tenths of them singletons. The ten biggest clones cover more than 0.7% of the sample.

Sequenced input: peripheral blood. This clonotype originated in a young man with COVID-19, enrolled during active disease. The chain joins TRBV4-1 to TRBJ2-7; perhaps TRBD1 is the D gene, with 5 bases matching. The CDR3 loop reads CASSQDPTGSYEQYF. The nucleotides are TGCGCCAGCAGCCAAGATCCCACAGGCTCCTACGAGCAGTACTTC.